Listed below are T cell receptor beta chains from one sample, sequenced in a study of tumor-infiltrating lymphocytes in primary liver carcinoma. MiXCR was run by TCRdb on the multiplex PCR reads, yielding one entry per CDR3 protein. In the table there are roughly 86,000 distinct CDR3 sequences, about 70% of which are singletons. Source material: tumor-adjacent normal liver tissue. The source of these receptors is a middle-aged man with primary liver carcinoma and hepatitis B virus infection. Each CDR3 is given with its conserved first and last residue. Size is omitted from some rows. Given values are once, few, many or a class for expanded clones.

TRBV20-1	TRBJ2-2	NA	CSAWEPLGTGELFF
TRBV30	TRBJ2-1	NA	CAWAGKAGDEQFF
TRBV11-2	TRBJ2-7	NA	CASTLEYMAAYEQYF
TRBV20-1	TRBJ2-7	NA	CSAPGTSGRSGEQYF
TRBV4-1	TRBJ2-2	once	CVSSYGQGGELFF
TRBV5-6	TRBJ1-1	NA	CASNGGDGMKTGAFF
TRBV7-9	TRBJ2-7	NA	CVSSGPGTGIYEQYF
TRBV7-9	TRBJ1-4	NA	CASSSGVTIVNEKLSF
TRBV11-2	TRBJ1-1	once	CASNLWQGSETFF
TRBV7-9	TRBJ2-2	NA	CASSFSGTVANTGELFF
TRBV10-3	TRBJ2-2	many	CAISESPSGSTGELFF
TRBV10-3	TRBJ2-6	many	CAISVGRIGLNSGANVLTF
TRBV7-9	TRBJ1-4	NA	CASNRGRTNTNEKLFF
TRBV9	TRBJ2-3	NA	CASSVSGQGPDTQYF
TRBV11-2	TRBJ1-1	NA	CASSYNRGPYTEAFF
TRBV7-9	TRBJ2-7	few	CASSPPTGTTYEQYF
TRBV6-5	TRBJ2-3	many	CASSYLGLAGGPDTQYF
TRBV5-6	TRBJ1-2	many	CASSPGVYGYTF
TRBV7-8	TRBJ1-1	NA	CASSKGGGRDTEAFF
TRBV9	TRBJ2-2	NA	CASSVDLWDTGELFF
TRBV4-1	TRBJ2-3	NA	CASQEPSGTDTQYF
TRBV11-2	TRBJ2-1	NA	CVRSSRQGPYNEQFF
TRBV11-1	TRBJ2-5	NA	CASSQGQEETQYF
TRBV30	TRBJ2-2	NA	CACPFNWDSENTGELFF
TRBV11-1	TRBJ1-4	NA	CASSHNGGPNEKLFF
TRBV5-1	TRBJ2-5	NA	CASSLGIAVQQETHYF
TRBV4-1	TRBJ1-5	NA	CASSQDLWLSANQPQHF
TRBV29-1	TRBJ2-1	many	CSVEDGSGAGQFF